This T cell receptor (beta chain) originates from a study of blood T cell repertoires in COVID-19. Study as a whole: Spain, Italy and the United States supplied samples that represented acute and convalescent COVID-19. Sample material is recorded as cDNA or gDNA derived from T cells, B-cell-depleted T cells, or PBMCs.

In the original workflow: The authors estimated nucleated cell counts from reference gene primer amplification. Produced via immunoSEQ multiplex PCR; TCRdb's table is partial and in-frame only. The V and J calls and the clone size are those of that table, but D and trimming were determined from the DNA. This sample has roughly 200,000 clones, with 60% to 85% found just once. V dropped 7 bases and J dropped 2 bases, with 11 bases sitting between them. This CDR3 is 14 amino acids long. Germline V gives CDR1 SNHLY, CDR2 FYNNEI. Sequencing was performed on peripheral blood. This clonotype originated in a woman in her forties or fifties with active or convalescent COVID-19. The rearrangement links TRBV2 to TRBJ1-4; weak D call: TRBD1 (5 bases). The CDR3 is CASTMAGTNEKLFF. The CDR3 region has the DNA TGTGCCAGCACCATGGCAGGGACTAATGAAAAACTGTTTTTT.